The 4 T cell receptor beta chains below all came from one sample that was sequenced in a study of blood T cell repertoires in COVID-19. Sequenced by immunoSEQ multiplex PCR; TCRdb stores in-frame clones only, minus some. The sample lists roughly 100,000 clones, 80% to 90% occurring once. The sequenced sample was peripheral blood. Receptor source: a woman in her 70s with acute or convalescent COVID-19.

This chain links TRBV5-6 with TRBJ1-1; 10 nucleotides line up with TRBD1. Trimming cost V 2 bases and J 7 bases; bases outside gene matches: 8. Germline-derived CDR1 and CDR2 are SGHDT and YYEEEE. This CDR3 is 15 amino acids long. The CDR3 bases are TGTGCCAGCAGCTTCCGAGGGACAGGGGTTGGTGAAGCTTTCTTT. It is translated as CASSFRGTGVGEAFF.

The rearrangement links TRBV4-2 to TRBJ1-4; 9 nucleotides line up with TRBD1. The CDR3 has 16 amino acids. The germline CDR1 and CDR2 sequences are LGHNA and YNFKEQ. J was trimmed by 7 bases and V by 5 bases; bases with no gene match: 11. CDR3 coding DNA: TGTGCCAGCAGCTACGCCGGTACAGGGGGCTCTGAAAAACTGTTTTTT. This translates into CASSYAGTGGSEKLFF.

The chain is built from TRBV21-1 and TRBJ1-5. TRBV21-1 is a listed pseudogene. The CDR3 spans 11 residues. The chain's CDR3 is CASRRGQPQHF. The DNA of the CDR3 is TGTGCCAGCAGACGGGGGCAGCCCCAGCATTTT.

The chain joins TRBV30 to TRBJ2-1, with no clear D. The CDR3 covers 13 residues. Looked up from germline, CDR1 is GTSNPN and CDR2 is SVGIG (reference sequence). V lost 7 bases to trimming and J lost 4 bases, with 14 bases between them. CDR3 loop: CASNYALYNEQFF. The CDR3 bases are TGTGCCTCCAACTACGCCCTTTACAATGAGCAGTTCTTC. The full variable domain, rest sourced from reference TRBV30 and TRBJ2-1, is SQTIHQWPATLVQPVGSPLSLECTVEGTSNPNLYWYRQAAGRGLQLLFYSVGIGQISSEVPQNLSASRPQDRQFILSSKKLLLSDSGFYLCASNYALYNEQFFGPGTRLTVL.